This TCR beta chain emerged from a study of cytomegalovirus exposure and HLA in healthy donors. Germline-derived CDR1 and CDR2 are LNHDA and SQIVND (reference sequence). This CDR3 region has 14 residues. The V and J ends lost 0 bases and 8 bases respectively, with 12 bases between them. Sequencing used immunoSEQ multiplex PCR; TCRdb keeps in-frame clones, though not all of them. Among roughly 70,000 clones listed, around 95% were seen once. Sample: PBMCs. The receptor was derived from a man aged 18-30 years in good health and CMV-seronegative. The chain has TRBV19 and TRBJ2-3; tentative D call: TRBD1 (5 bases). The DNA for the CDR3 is TGTGCCAGTAGTATAGACTCTCATCAGGGTACGCAGTATTTT. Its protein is CASSIDSHQGTQYF.